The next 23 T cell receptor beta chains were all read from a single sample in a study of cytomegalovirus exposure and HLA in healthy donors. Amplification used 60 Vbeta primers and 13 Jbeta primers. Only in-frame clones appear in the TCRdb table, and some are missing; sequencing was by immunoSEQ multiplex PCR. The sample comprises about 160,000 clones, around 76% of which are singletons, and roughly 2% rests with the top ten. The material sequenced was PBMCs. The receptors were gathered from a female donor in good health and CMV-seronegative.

The CDR3 loop is CASSEAGTGEYEQYF. DNA for the CDR3: TGCGCCAGCAGTGAAGCCGGGACAGGGGAATACGAGCAGTACTTC. The chain is built from TRBV10-2 and TRBJ2-7, with 10 nucleotides matching TRBD1. The CDR3 spans 15 residues. CDR1 and CDR2 from the germline V gene are WSHSY and SAAADI. J gave up 4 bases and V 3 bases, and 6 bases lay outside the gene matches.

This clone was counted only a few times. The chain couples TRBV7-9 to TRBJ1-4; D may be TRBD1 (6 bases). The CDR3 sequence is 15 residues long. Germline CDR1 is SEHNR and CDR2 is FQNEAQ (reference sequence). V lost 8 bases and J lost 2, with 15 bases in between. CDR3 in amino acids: CASARGAFTNEKLFF. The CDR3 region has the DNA TGTGCCAGCGCCAGGGGCGCGTTTACTAATGAAAAACTGTTTTTT.

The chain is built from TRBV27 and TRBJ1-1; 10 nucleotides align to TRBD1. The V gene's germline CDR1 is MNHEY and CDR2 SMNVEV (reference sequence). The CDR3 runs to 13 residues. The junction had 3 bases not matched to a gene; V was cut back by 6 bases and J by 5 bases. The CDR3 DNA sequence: TGTGCCAGCAGGGGACAGGGGCTGACTGAAGCTTTCTTT. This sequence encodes CASRGQGLTEAFF.

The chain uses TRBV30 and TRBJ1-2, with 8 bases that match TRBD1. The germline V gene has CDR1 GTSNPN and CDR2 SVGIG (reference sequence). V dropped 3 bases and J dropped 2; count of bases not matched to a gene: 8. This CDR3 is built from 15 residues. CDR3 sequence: CAWRPQGAPNYGYTF. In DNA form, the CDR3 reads TGTGCCTGGAGGCCCCAGGGGGCGCCCAACTATGGCTACACCTTC.

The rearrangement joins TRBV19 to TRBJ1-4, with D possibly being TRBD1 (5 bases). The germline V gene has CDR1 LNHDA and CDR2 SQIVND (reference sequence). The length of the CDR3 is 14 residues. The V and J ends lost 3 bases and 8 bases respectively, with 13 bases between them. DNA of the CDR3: TGTGCCAGTAGTATCCCCAGGGTATACGAAAAACTGTTTTTT. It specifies CASSIPRVYEKLFF. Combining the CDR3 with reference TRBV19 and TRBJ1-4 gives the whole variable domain DGGITQSPKYLFRKEGQNVTLSCEQNLNHDAMYWYRQDPGQGLRLIYYSQIVNDFQKGDIAEGYSVSREKKESFPLTVTSAQKNPTAFYLCASSIPRVYEKLFFGSGTQLSVL.

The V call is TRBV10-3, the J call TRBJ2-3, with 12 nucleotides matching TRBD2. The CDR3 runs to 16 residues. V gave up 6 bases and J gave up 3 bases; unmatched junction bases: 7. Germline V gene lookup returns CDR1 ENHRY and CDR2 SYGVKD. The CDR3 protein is CAIRGSSGGATDTQYF. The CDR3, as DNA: TGTGCCATCAGGGGGTCTAGCGGGGGGGCGACAGATACGCAGTATTTT.

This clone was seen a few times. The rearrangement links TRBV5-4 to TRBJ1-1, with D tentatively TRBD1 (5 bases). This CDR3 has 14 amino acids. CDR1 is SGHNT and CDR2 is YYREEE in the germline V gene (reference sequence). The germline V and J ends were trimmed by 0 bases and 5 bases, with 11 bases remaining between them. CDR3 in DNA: TGTGCCAGCAGCTTGGAGGGGATCGGAACTGAAGCTTTCTTT. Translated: CASSLEGIGTEAFF.

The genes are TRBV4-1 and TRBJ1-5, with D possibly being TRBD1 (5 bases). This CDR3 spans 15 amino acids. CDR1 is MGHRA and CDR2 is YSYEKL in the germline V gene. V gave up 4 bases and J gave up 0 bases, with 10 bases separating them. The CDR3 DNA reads TGCGCCAGCAGCCCGCCGGGGGGTAGCAATCAGCCCCAGCATTTT. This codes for CASSPPGGSNQPQHF.

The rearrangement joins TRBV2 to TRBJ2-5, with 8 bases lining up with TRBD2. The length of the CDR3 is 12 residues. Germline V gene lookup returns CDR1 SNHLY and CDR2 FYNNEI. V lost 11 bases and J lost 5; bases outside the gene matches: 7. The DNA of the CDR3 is TGTGCCGGGGGACTAGTGGAGGAGACCCAGTACTTC. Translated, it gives CAGGLVEETQYF.

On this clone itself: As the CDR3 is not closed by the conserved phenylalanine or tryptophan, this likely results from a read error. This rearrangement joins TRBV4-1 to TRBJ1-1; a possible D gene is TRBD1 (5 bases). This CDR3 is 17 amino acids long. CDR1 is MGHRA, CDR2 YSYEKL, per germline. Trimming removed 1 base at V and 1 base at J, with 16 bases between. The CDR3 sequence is CASSQGLGQGPNTEAFL. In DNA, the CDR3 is TGCGCCAGCAGCCAAGGTCTGGGCCAGGGTCCGAACACTGAAGCTTTCCTT.

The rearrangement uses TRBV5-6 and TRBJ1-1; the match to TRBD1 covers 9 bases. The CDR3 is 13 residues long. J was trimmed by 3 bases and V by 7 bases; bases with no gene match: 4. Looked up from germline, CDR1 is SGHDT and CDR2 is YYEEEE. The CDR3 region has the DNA TGTGCCAGCGGGAGGACAGGGGACACTGAAGCTTTCTTT. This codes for CASGRTGDTEAFF.

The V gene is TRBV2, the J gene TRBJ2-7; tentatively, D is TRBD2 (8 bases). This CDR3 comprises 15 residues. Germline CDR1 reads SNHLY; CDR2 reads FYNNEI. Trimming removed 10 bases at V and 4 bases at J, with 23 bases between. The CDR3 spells CATWGQRELEYEQYF. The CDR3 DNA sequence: TGTGCCACCTGGGGACAGCGGGAGTTGGAGTACGAGCAGTACTTC.

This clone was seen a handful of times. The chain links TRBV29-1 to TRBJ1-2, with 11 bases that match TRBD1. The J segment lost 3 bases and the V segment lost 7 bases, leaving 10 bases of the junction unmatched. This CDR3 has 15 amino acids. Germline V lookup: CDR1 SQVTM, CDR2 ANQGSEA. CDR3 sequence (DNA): TGCAGCGCAGGACAGGGGGCGGTTCTCGACTATGGCTACACCTTC. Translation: CSAGQGAVLDYGYTF.

The CDR3 here is CSVVGTAGVDEQYF. As DNA, the CDR3 is TGCAGCGTTGTGGGGACGGCGGGAGTTGACGAGCAGTACTTC. V usage is TRBV29-1 and J usage is TRBJ2-7, with 7 bases fitting TRBD2. CDR1 SQVTM and CDR2 ANQGSEA come from the germline V gene. The CDR3 totals 14 residues. V dropped 4 bases and J dropped 5; count of bases not matched to a gene: 11.

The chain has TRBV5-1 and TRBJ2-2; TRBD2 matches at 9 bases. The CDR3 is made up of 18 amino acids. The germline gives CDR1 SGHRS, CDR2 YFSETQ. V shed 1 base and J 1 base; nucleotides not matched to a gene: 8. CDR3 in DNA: TGCGCCAGCAGCTTGCTAGCGGGATCAAGAGGGAACACCGGGGAGCTGTTTTTT. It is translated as CASSLLAGSRGNTGELFF. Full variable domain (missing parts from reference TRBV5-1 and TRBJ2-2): KAGVTQTPRYLIKTRGQQVTLSCSPISGHRSVSWYQQTPGQGLQFLFEYFSETQRNKGNFPGRFSGRQFSNSRSEMNVSTLELGDSALYLCASSLLAGSRGNTGELFFGEGSRLTVL.

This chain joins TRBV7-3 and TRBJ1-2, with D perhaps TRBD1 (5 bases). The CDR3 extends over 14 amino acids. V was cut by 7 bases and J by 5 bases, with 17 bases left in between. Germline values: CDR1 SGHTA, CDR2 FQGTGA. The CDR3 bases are TGTGCCAGCAAAACAGGCGGCGTGTTTTATGGCTACACCTTC. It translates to CASKTGGVFYGYTF.

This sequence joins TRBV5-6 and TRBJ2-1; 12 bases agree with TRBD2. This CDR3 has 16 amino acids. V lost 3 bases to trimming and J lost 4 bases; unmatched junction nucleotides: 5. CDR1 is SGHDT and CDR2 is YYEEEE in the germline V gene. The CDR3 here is CASSSLGTSGYNEQFF. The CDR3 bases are TGTGCCAGCAGCTCCCTCGGGACTAGCGGGTACAATGAGCAGTTCTTC.

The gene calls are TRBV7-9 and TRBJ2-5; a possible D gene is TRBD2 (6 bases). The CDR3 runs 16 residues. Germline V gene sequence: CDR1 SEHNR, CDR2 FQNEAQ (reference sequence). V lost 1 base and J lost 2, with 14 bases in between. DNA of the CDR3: TGTGCCAGCAGCTTAGGCCGAGGCGGGGTGCAAGAGACCCAGTACTTC. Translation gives CASSLGRGGVQETQYF.

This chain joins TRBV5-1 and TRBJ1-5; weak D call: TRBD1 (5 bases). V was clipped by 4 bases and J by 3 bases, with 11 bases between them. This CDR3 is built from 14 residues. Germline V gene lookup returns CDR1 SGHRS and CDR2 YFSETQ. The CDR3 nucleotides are TGCGCCAGCAGCGTGGGGGACTTCAATCAGCCCCAGCATTTT. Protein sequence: CASSVGDFNQPQHF.

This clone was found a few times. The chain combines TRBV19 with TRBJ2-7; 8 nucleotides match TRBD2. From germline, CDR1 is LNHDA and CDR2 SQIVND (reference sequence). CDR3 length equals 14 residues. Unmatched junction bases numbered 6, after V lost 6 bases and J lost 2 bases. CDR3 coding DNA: TGTGCCAGTAGCCGGGGGGGCAGGACCTACGAGCAGTACTTC. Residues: CASSRGGRTYEQYF.

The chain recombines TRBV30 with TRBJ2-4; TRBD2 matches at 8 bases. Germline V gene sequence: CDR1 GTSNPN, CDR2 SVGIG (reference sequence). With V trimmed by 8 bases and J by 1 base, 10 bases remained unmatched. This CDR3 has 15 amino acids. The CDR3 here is CAAKGQREAKNIQYF. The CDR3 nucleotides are TGTGCCGCCAAGGGGCAGCGGGAGGCCAAAAACATTCAGTACTTC.

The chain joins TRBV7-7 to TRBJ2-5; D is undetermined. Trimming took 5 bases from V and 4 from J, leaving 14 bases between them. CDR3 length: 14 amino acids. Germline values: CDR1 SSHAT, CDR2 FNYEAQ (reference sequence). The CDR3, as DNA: TGTGCCAGCAGCCCAACCTCGTCCGGAGAGACCCAGTACTTC. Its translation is CASSPTSSGETQYF.

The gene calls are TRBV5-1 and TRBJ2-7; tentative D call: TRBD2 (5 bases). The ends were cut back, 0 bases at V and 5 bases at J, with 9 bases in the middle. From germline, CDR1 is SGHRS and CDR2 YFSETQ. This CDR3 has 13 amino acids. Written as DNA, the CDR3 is TGCGCCAGCAGCTTGGAGCGGCGGAACGAGCAGTACTTC. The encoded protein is CASSLERRNEQYF.